Reported below is one T cell receptor (beta chain). Antigen: not known. These data originate in a study of cytomegalovirus exposure and HLA in healthy donors. Study-level results: Later, an analysis found that common viral pathogens appeared to be linked with several of the most significant clusters. Researchers counted around 160 TCR beta chains as cytomegalovirus-associated.

CDR3 length equals 13 residues. Germline V gene lookup returns CDR1 SGHNT and CDR2 YENEEA. V shed 5 bases, J shed 4 bases, and the junction held 3 bases outside the gene matches. PCR was performed using 60 Vbeta and 13 Jbeta primers. Assay used: immunoSEQ multiplex PCR; TCRdb lists only in-frame clones, some missing. This sample contains some 130,000 clones. This chain joins TRBV11-3 and TRBJ2-3; the match to TRBD2 covers 7 bases. The receptor comes from a middle-aged woman in good health and CMV-seropositive. The sample was PBMCs. CDR3 nucleotides: TGTGCCAGCAGCCCGGGGGGAGCAGATACGCAGTATTTT. It specifies CASSPGGADTQYF.